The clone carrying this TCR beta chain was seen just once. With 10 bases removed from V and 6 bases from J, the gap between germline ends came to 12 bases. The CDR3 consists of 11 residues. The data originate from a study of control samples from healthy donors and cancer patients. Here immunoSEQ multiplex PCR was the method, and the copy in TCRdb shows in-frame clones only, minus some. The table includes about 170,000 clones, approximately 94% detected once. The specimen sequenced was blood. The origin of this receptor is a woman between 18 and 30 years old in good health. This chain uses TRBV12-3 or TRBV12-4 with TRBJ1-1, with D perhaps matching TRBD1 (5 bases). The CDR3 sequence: CATAGGAEAFF. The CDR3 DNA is TGTGCCACCGCTGGGGGGGCTGAAGCTTTCTTT.